The 17 T cell receptor beta chains below come from one sample, sequenced in a study of glioma-infiltrating T cells. The iRepertoire nested amplicon-rescue multiplex PCR amplified TCR alpha and beta CDR3s from RNA. TCRdb reanalysed the multiplex PCR reads using MiXCR and keeps one entry per CDR3 protein. The sample holds 300,000 to 450,000 distinct CDR3 sequences, roughly 41% seen once. The specimen sequenced was glioma tissue, nonneoplastic brain tissue, or PBMCs (not recorded which). The receptors here all came from a human donor with low-grade glioma or glioblastoma, undergoing nonglioma brain surgery, or in good health (not recorded which).

Only a few counts were recorded for this clonotype. The rearrangement joins TRBV6-2 or TRBV6-3 to TRBJ2-5; 8 nucleotides align to TRBD2. The CDR3 loop spans 13 amino acids. With V trimmed by 10 bases and J by 4 bases, 8 bases remained unmatched. CDR1 and CDR2 (germline): MNHEY, SVGEGT. For the CDR3, the DNA is TGTGCCACTACTGGACTAGCCAGAGAGACCCAGTACTTC. This gives the protein CATTGLARETQYF.

This clonotype was counted only a few times. The chain carries TRBV12-3 or TRBV12-4 and TRBJ1-5; the D is unclear. The CDR3 totals 13 residues. Trimming shortened V by 2 bases and J by 6 bases, and 8 bases separated the two germline ends. The CDR3 is CASSLPGSQPQHF. Here the CDR3 DNA reads TGTGCCAGCAGTTTACCCGGAAGTCAGCCCCAGCATTTT.

This sequence joins TRBV29-1 and TRBJ2-1, with D tentatively TRBD2 (6 bases). V lost 4 bases and J lost 6, with 19 bases in between. This CDR3 comprises 15 residues. The V gene's germline CDR1 is SQVTM and CDR2 ANQGSEA. CDR3 residues: CSVAGGTESPNEQFF. CDR3 DNA sequence: TGCAGCGTTGCGGGCGGGACGGAAAGTCCCAATGAGCAGTTCTTC.

This clonotype was recorded a few times. The V call is TRBV2, the J call TRBJ2-7; 8 positions match TRBD1. This CDR3 is 12 amino acids long. Germline V CDR1 and CDR2: SNHLY, FYNNEI. V shed 6 bases and J 10 bases; nucleotides not matched to a gene: 8. The DNA for the CDR3 is TGTGCCAGCAGGGGACAGGCGTCCAGTCAGTACTTC. Protein: CASRGQASSQYF.

A remark on this clonotype: The junction and the germline gene differ at one end; a read error may be behind it. This chain connects TRBV29-1 to TRBJ2-2, with D tentatively TRBD1 or TRBD2 (5 bases each). The germline CDR1 and CDR2 sequences are SQVTM and ANQGSEA. This CDR3 is 12 amino acids long. CDR3 nucleotides: TGCAGCGTTGGAGGGGCCACCGAGGAGCTGTTTTTT. This codes for CSVGGATEELFF.

V gene TRBV18 combines with J gene TRBJ2-7, with 8 bases that match TRBD1. The germline V gene has CDR1 KGHSH and CDR2 LQKENI. The trim removed 0 bases at V and 3 bases at J, leaving 7 bases unmatched. The CDR3 contains 16 residues. For the CDR3, the DNA is TGTGCCAGCTCACCACCCTCCCGGACAGGGTTCTACGAGCAGTACTTC. This sequence encodes CASSPPSRTGFYEQYF.

Concerning this clonotype: An end of the junction differs from the germline gene, which may be a read error. The V call is TRBV5-1, the J call TRBJ1-1; 11 bases are shared with TRBD1. Germline assignment: CDR1 SGHRS and CDR2 YFSETQ. The CDR3 sequence is 15 residues long. This chain's CDR3 is CAGSSGTGGNTEAFF. CDR3 bases: TGCGCCGGCAGCTCGGGGACAGGGGGGAACACTGAAGCTTTCTTT.

The genes are TRBV19 and TRBJ2-1, with TRBD2 matching 9 bases. The germline gives CDR1 LNHDA, CDR2 SQIVND (reference sequence). This CDR3 region has 13 residues. V trimming: 8 bases; J trimming: 7 bases; junction bases outside the gene matches: 6. Here the CDR3 reads CASAGTSLNEQFF. The CDR3 DNA reads TGTGCCAGTGCCGGGACTAGCCTTAATGAGCAGTTCTTC.

The chain combines TRBV28 with TRBJ1-5, with 9 bases lining up with TRBD1. This CDR3 comprises 15 residues. The germline gives CDR1 MDHEN, CDR2 SYDVKM. Trimming removed 5 bases from V and 0 bases from J; junction bases left unmatched: 2. CDR3 amino acids: CASSTGGNSNQPQHF. The CDR3 DNA reads as TGTGCCAGCAGTACAGGGGGCAATAGCAATCAGCCCCAGCATTTT.

Points on this clonotype: One end of the junction is discordant with germline, which a read error may explain. The chain combines TRBV4-2 with TRBJ2-1, with 9 bases aligning to TRBD2. The germline V gene has CDR1 LGHNA and CDR2 YNFKEQ. The CDR3 length is 18 residues. CDR3 residues: CASSQDPASGMGDNEQSF. CDR3 sequence (DNA): TGTGCCAGCAGCCAAGATCCTGCTAGCGGGATGGGGGACAATGAGCAGTCCTTC.

Note on this clonotype: With a much larger clone just one base away, this may be a read error. The chain carries TRBV27 and TRBJ1-1; D gene ambiguous. Trimming took off 0 bases at V and 5 bases at J, with 10 bases between the two ends. The CDR3 totals 14 residues. CDR1 is MNHEY, CDR2 SMNVEV, per germline (reference sequence). CDR3 DNA: TGTGCCAGCAGTTTATCCGCGGGCGAAACTGAAGCTTTCTTT. Its translation is CASSLSAGETEAFF.

The chain employs TRBV7-9 and TRBJ2-7; D perhaps matches TRBD2 (6 bases). Germline CDR1 and CDR2: SEHNR and FQNEAQ (reference sequence). This CDR3 region has 14 residues. V gave up 5 bases and J gave up 2 bases, with 13 bases separating them. CDR3 coding DNA: TGTGCCAGCAGCCCCCGGGCGGGACCCTACGAGCAGTACTTC. Its protein product is CASSPRAGPYEQYF.

There are many counts of this clonotype. The rearrangement uses TRBV20-1 and TRBJ2-1, with TRBD2 matching 9 bases. Germline CDR1 reads DFQATT; CDR2 reads SNEGSKA (reference sequence). After removal of 4 bases from V and 10 bases from J, the junction contained 11 bases not matched to a gene. The CDR3 covers 14 residues. The CDR3, as DNA: TGCAGTGCTACCGGGGAGCGGGGGGTGAGGGAGCAGTTCTTC. Amino acid sequence: CSATGERGVREQFF.

The V call is TRBV6-1, the J call TRBJ2-7; 7 bases fit TRBD1. Per the germline V gene, CDR1 is MNHNS and CDR2 is SASEGT. The CDR3 totals 14 residues. The junction had 8 bases not matched to a gene; V was cut back by 6 bases and J by 3 bases. CDR3: CASRKQGKNYEQYF. CDR3 sequence (DNA): TGTGCCAGCAGGAAACAGGGGAAGAACTACGAGCAGTACTTC.

The V gene is TRBV14, the J gene TRBJ1-1; weak D call: TRBD1 (6 bases). The CDR3 is 15 residues long. With 6 bases removed from V and 1 base from J, the gap between germline ends came to 15 bases. The germline CDR1 and CDR2 sequences are SGHDN and FVKESK. Here the CDR3 reads CASSPLGTTNTEAFF. The CDR3 nucleotides are TGTGCCAGCAGTCCCCTGGGGACAACGAACACTGAAGCTTTCTTT.

This clonotype has a handful of counts. At one of its ends the junction is not consistent with the germline gene, which may arise from a read error. The rearrangement joins TRBV20-1 to TRBJ2-7, with unresolved D. CDR3 size: 15 residues. Looked up from germline, CDR1 is DFQATT and CDR2 is SNEGSKA (reference sequence). The CDR3 is CSAGEAHTVTYEQYF. CDR3 in DNA: TGCAGTGCTGGAGAGGCTCACACCGTCACCTACGAGCAGTACTTC.

Notes on this clonotype: This clone may be a read error of a much larger clone one base away. V is TRBV28 and J is TRBJ1-5; D gene uncertain. The ends were cut back, 7 bases at V and 7 bases at J, with 20 bases in the middle. CDR1 is MDHEN, CDR2 SYDVKM, per germline. The CDR3 runs to 15 residues. DNA for the CDR3: TGTGCCAGCACCTCTGAGGCGTCCAGCAGGCAGCCCCAGCATTTT. This codes for CASTSEASSRQPQHF.